One and the same sample provided the 9 T cell receptor beta chains below, sequenced in a study of T cell responses to AZD1222 COVID-19 vaccine. The repertoire was sequenced with immunoSEQ multiplex PCR; TCRdb's copy has only in-frame clones and lacks some. The data show approximately 190,000 clones, with more than 75% seen just once and approximately 0.98% held by the top ten. Sequencing used peripheral blood, obtained on day 0 of AZD1222 vaccination. The receptor set was obtained from an adult in good health.

This clone was seen once. The CDR3 DNA sequence: TGTGCCAGCAGTTTCGACAGGGATAATTCACCCCTCCACTTT. As protein: CASSFDRDNSPLHF. The gene calls are TRBV27 and TRBJ1-6, with 7 bases lining up with TRBD1. This CDR3 spans 14 amino acids. The trim removed 3 bases at V and 5 bases at J, leaving 1 base unmatched. Germline-derived CDR1 and CDR2 are MNHEY and SMNVEV (reference sequence).

A single count supports this clone. V gene TRBV15 combines with J gene TRBJ2-1, with 10 bases identical to TRBD2. The germline gives CDR1 LNHNV, CDR2 YYDKDF (reference sequence). V was clipped by 3 bases and J by 6 bases; unmatched bases: 8. This CDR3 has 16 residues. The CDR3 DNA is TGTGCCACCAGCAGGGCGAGCGGGAGGGCGGTCAATGAGCAGTTCTTC. It encodes CATSRASGRAVNEQFF.

This clone occurred once. The chain employs TRBV5-4 and TRBJ2-1; D ambiguous. The germline V gene has CDR1 SGHNT and CDR2 YYREEE (reference sequence). The V end was cut by 1 base, the J end by 7 bases, with 6 bases between. This CDR3 contains 12 residues. CDR3 residues: CASSLNGNEQFF. CDR3 bases: TGTGCCAGCAGCTTGAACGGAAATGAGCAGTTCTTC.

The chain couples TRBV27 to TRBJ1-2; D ambiguous. The germline V and J ends were trimmed by 8 bases and 0 bases, with 13 bases remaining between them. The CDR3 consists of 14 residues. CDR1 is MNHEY, CDR2 SMNVEV, per germline (reference sequence). The CDR3 spells CASGTTASNYGYTF. The CDR3 nucleotides read TGTGCCAGCGGAACCACAGCATCTAACTATGGCTACACCTTC.

This chain links TRBV29-1 with TRBJ1-1, with a weak D call TRBD1 (6 bases). V shed 8 bases and J shed 2 bases, with 18 bases lying between them. Germline V gene data show CDR1 as SQVTM and CDR2 as ANQGSEA. The CDR3 consists of 14 residues. For the CDR3, the DNA is TGCAGCTCTGGGTCGGGGACACTAAACACTGAAGCTTTCTTT. Encoded protein: CSSGSGTLNTEAFF.

This rearrangement joins TRBV29-1 to TRBJ2-7, with 13 bases lining up with TRBD2. The germline V gene encodes CDR1 SQVTM and CDR2 ANQGSEA. This CDR3 contains 13 residues. J gave up 5 bases and V 7 bases, and 5 bases lay outside the gene matches. The CDR3 loop is CSGRLAGGHEQYF. The CDR3 DNA sequence: TGCAGCGGACGACTAGCGGGAGGTCACGAGCAGTACTTC.

V and J are TRBV14 and TRBJ1-1, with 8 bases matching TRBD1. Germline assignment: CDR1 SGHDN and CDR2 FVKESK. V gave up 0 bases and J gave up 6 bases; unmatched junction bases: 6. There are 15 residues in the CDR3. The CDR3 DNA sequence: TGTGCCAGCAGCCAAGAGTGGACAGGGACCGCTGAAGCTTTCTTT. Protein sequence: CASSQEWTGTAEAFF.

V and J are TRBV25-1 and TRBJ2-1; no clear D gene. V lost 3 bases and J lost 4, with 10 bases in between. From germline, CDR1 is MGHDK and CDR2 SYGVNS. The CDR3 has 14 residues. The CDR3 DNA reads as TGTGCCAGCAGTGAGTACTCGGTGTACAATGAGCAGTTCTTC. As protein: CASSEYSVYNEQFF.

This chain connects TRBV3-1 (or the pseudogene TRBV3-2) to TRBJ1-4, with 9 nucleotides matching TRBD1. Germline loops: CDR1 LGHDT, CDR2 YNNKEL (reference sequence). The V gene end was trimmed by 5 bases and the J gene end by 7 bases; junction bases not matched to a gene: 5. The CDR3 extends over 14 amino acids. The CDR3 nucleotides are TGTGCCAGCAGCTACGGGACAGGGAGTGAAAAACTGTTTTTT. It specifies CASSYGTGSEKLFF.